This T cell receptor (beta chain) is drawn from a study of CD8 T cells in ankylosing spondylitis (dated by TCRdb to the late 2010s). Study-level background: To find TCR variants linked to disease, the study profiled T cell receptor beta repertoires in ankylosing spondylitis patients and healthy donors. The full study cohort was made up of about 25 ankylosing spondylitis patients and approximately 100 healthy donors. Samples of peripheral blood were taken, and for ankylosing spondylitis patients, synovial fluid was collected as well.

Concerning this clonotype: It lacks a known antigen. Nothing much larger sits one base from this clone, and base qualities are not available.

Here is what the overall study found, with its caveats: A TCR beta motif made up of several highly homologous amino acid variants appeared to be characteristic of blood from ankylosing spondylitis patients. Some of the motif variants had been reported before in the synovial fluid and blood of reactive arthritis patients, a finding that suggests common disease-initiation mechanisms. According to the report, matched synovial fluid samples from ankylosing spondylitis patients were significantly enriched for the disease-linked clones. A CD8+ phenotype was shown by the disease-linked clones, which were found at relatively low frequencies in peripheral blood.

TCRdb records Illumina HiSeq 2500 as the sequencer. TCR beta libraries were prepared by quantitative 5'-RACE with molecular barcodes. The paper's data handling went like this. To identify disease-linked TCR variants, a new computational method was used, one built on a probabilistic model of VDJ rearrangement. The public reads were quality trimmed at Q25 with fastp and then assembled into clones with MiXCR by TCRdb, keeping productive beta chains. When rows share a CDR3 protein, they turn into one entry using the most common DNA and genes. These V and J calls originate from TCRdb's pipeline instead of the authors' own analysis. Within this sample are a few hundred thousand distinct CDR3 sequences, with roughly 13% of them counted one time only. The top ten clones comprise under 7.5% of the sample. The sample taken for sequencing was blood, either unsorted or a sorted T cell fraction (not recorded which). The receptor was isolated from a male donor with ankylosing spondylitis.

The CDR3 protein sequence reads: CSAIPDRGEPDTQYF. The nucleotide sequence reads TGCAGTGCTATTCCCGACAGGGGGGAACCAGATACGCAGTATTTT. The chain couples TRBV20-1 to TRBJ2-3; TRBD1 matches 9 bases in the middle. Trimmed from V: 4 bases; trimmed from J: 4 bases; junction bases lacking a gene match: 9. The CDR1 and CDR2 encoded by the germline V gene (reference sequence) are DFQATT and SNEGSKA. The CDR3 runs 15 amino acids, cysteine and phenylalanine included. Of the read, only the CDR3 DNA is kept; its 45 bases are in frame from base 1.